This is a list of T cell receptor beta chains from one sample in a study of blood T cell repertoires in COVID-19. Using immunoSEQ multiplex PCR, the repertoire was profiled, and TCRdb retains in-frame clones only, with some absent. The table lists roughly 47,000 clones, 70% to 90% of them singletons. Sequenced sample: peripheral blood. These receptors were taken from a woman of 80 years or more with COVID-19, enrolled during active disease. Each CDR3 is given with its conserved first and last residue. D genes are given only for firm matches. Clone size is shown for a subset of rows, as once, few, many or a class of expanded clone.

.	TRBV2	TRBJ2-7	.	CASSPYYEQYF	TGTGCCAGCAGTCCTTACTACGAGCAGTACTTC
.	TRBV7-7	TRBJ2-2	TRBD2	CASSPGLAGGSTGELFF	TGTGCCAGCAGCCCGGGACTAGCGGGGGGGAGCACCGGGGAGCTGTTTTTT
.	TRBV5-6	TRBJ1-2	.	CASRRDYGYTF	TGTGCCAGCAGACGGGACTATGGCTACACCTTC
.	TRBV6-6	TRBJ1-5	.	CASSFPQDQPQHF	TGTGCCAGCAGTTTCCCACAGGATCAGCCCCAGCATTTT
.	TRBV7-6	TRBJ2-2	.	CASTPFGESHTGELFF	TGTGCCAGCACCCCTTTTGGGGAGTCCCACACCGGGGAGCTGTTTTTT
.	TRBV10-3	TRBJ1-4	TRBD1	CAIGTANEKLFF	TGTGCCATCGGGACAGCTAATGAAAAACTGTTTTTT
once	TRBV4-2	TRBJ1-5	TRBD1	CASSQVGQGSNQPQHF	TGTGCCAGCAGCCAAGTGGGACAGGGTAGCAATCAGCCCCAGCATTTT
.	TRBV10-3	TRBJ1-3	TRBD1	CAIRGQEGSGNTIYF	TGTGCCATCAGGGGACAGGAGGGCTCTGGAAACACCATATATTTT
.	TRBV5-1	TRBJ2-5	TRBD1	CASSVQGTAQETQYF	TGCGCCAGCAGCGTTCAGGGGACAGCACAAGAGACCCAGTACTTC
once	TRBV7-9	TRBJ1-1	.	CASSLIMNTEAFF	TGTGCCAGCAGCTTAATCATGAACACTGAAGCTTTCTTT
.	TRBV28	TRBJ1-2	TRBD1	CASSLRDSYGYTF	TGTGCCAGCAGTCTCCGGGACAGCTATGGCTACACCTTC
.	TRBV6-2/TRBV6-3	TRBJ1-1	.	CASSYTGRPEAFF	TGTGCCAGCAGTTACACAGGGAGACCTGAAGCTTTCTTT
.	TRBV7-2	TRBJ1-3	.	CASSLTGQSGNTIYF	TGTGCCAGCAGCCTTACAGGGCAGTCTGGAAACACCATATATTTT
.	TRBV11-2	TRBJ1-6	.	CATAPGRSPLHF	TGTGCCACAGCGCCGGGTCGTTCACCCCTCCACTTT
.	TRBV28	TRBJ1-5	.	CASRWLGNQPQHF	TGTGCCAGCCGGTGGTTGGGCAATCAGCCCCAGCATTTT
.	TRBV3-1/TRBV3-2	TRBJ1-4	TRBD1	CASSQTGGSEKLFF	TGTGCCAGCAGCCAGACAGGGGGCAGTGAAAAACTGTTTTTT
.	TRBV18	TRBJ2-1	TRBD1	CASSNRGPQGVNEQFF	TGTGCCAGCTCGAACAGGGGACCCCAAGGAGTCAATGAGCAGTTCTTC
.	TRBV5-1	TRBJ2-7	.	CASSQDTYEQYF	TGCGCCAGCAGCCAAGACACGTACGAGCAGTACTTC
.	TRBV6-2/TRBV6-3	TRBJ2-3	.	CASSPGTDTQYF	TGTGCCAGCAGCCCCGGCACAGATACGCAGTATTTT
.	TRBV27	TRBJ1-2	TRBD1	CASSLGQSYGYTF	TGTGCCAGCAGTTTGGGACAGAGCTATGGCTACACCTTC
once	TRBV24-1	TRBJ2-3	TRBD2	CATSDLTSGSADTQYF	TGTGCCACCAGTGATTTAACTAGCGGGAGTGCAGATACGCAGTATTTT
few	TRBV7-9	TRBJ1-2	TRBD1	CASSLGQGIYGYTF	TGTGCCAGCAGTTTGGGACAGGGGATCTATGGCTACACCTTC
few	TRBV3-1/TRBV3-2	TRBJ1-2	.	CASSQEWARPYYGYTF	TGTGCCAGCAGCCAAGAATGGGCAAGGCCATATTATGGCTACACCTTC
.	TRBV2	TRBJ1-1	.	CASRPHTGRGTEAFF	TGTGCCAGCAGACCCCACACAGGGCGCGGCACTGAAGCTTTCTTT
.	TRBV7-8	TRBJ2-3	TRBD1	CASSLAAGGSRDTQYF	TGTGCCAGCAGCTTAGCCGCAGGGGGTTCGAGAGATACGCAGTATTTT